The 19 T cell receptor beta chains in this list originate from one sample, sequenced in a study of T cell responses to AZD1222 COVID-19 vaccine. The data were produced by immunoSEQ multiplex PCR, yet TCRdb's version contains in-frame clones alone and is incomplete. Of 100,000 to 150,000 clones in the sample, about 90% are singletons; the top ten hold around 9.3%. The source was peripheral blood, collected on day 0 of AZD1222 vaccination. All receptors derive from an adult in good health.

The CDR3 bases are TGTGCCAGCAGCCCGCCGGTGGGGGAGGGGTACAATGAGCAGTTCTTC. Translating it yields CASSPPVGEGYNEQFF. V is TRBV2 and J is TRBJ2-1; the match to TRBD2 covers 7 bases. The CDR3 is made up of 16 amino acids. The trim removed 6 bases at V and 4 bases at J, leaving 12 bases unmatched. Germline-derived CDR1 and CDR2 are SNHLY and FYNNEI.

The chain combines TRBV11-2 with TRBJ2-3; the D is unclear. CDR1 is SGHAT and CDR2 is FQNNGV in the germline V gene. The CDR3 is 13 residues long. Trimming shortened V by 3 bases and J by 3 bases, and 7 bases separated the two germline ends. CDR3 residues: CASSLSATDTQYF. The DNA for the CDR3 is TGTGCCAGCAGCTTGAGTGCGACAGATACGCAGTATTTT.

This clone was observed a few times. The rearrangement links TRBV9 to TRBJ2-5; D possibly corresponds to TRBD1 (5 bases). The CDR3 length is 14 residues. V was shortened by 0 bases and J by 4 bases, with 10 bases between the two germline ends. Germline lookup yields CDR1 SGDLS and CDR2 YYNGEE. This CDR3 is CASSVVDSRETQYF. The CDR3 DNA reads as TGTGCCAGCAGCGTAGTCGACAGTAGAGAGACCCAGTACTTC. The full variable domain, completed using reference TRBV9 and TRBJ2-5, is DSGVTQTPKHLITATGQRVTLRCSPRSGDLSVYWYQQSLDQGLQFLIQYYNGEERAKGNILERFSAQQFPDLHSELNLSSLELGDSALYFCASSVVDSRETQYFGPGTRLLVL.

This chain links TRBV7-9 with TRBJ1-5; 10 positions match TRBD1. Germline V gene sequence: CDR1 SEHNR, CDR2 FQNEAQ (reference sequence). V was clipped by 5 bases and J by 3 bases; unmatched bases: 4. The CDR3 totals 15 residues. The CDR3 loop reads CASSLDRGSNQPQHF. The DNA for the CDR3 is TGTGCCAGCAGCCTGGACAGGGGGTCCAATCAGCCCCAGCATTTT.

This clone was observed a handful of times. V usage is TRBV20-1 and J usage is TRBJ1-1, with 7 bases identical to TRBD1. The CDR3 length is 14 residues. V trimming: 3 bases; J trimming: 4 bases; junction bases outside the gene matches: 8. Germline CDR1 and CDR2: DFQATT and SNEGSKA (reference sequence). CDR3 in DNA: TGCAGTGCTAGTAGGGGGCTCCCGGGCACTGAAGCTTTCTTT. Translated, it gives CSASRGLPGTEAFF.

The chain employs TRBV7-3 and TRBJ2-7, with TRBD2 matching over 7 bases. CDR3 length: 14 amino acids. The J segment lost 5 bases and the V segment lost 1 base, leaving 5 bases of the junction unmatched. Germline loops: CDR1 SGHTA, CDR2 FQGTGA. DNA for the CDR3: TGTGCCAGCAGCTTAATAGCGGGTGCGGACGAGCAGTACTTC. Residues: CASSLIAGADEQYF. The entire variable domain, with the rest obtained from reference TRBV7-3 and TRBJ2-7, is as follows: GAGVSQTPSNKVTEKGKYVELRCDPISGHTALYWYRQSLGQGPEFLIYFQGTGAADDSGLPNDRFFAVRPEGSVSTLKIQRTERGDSAVYLCASSLIAGADEQYFGPGTRLTVT.

This chain links TRBV4-1 with TRBJ2-5, with D possibly being TRBD2 (7 bases). V lost 1 base, J lost 5 bases, and 14 bases lay in between. CDR3 length equals 15 residues. Germline CDR1 reads MGHRA; CDR2 reads YSYEKL. This CDR3 reads CASSQVSAGAETQYF. CDR3 DNA: TGCGCCAGCAGCCAAGTCTCGGCGGGGGCGGAGACCCAGTACTTC.

The chain has TRBV10-3 and TRBJ2-7; D remains ambiguous. The CDR3 extends over 13 amino acids. V lost 6 bases, J lost 2 bases, and 11 bases lay in between. Looked up from germline, CDR1 is ENHRY and CDR2 is SYGVKD. This chain's CDR3 is CAIRGTEAYEQYF. For the CDR3, the DNA is TGTGCCATCAGGGGAACAGAAGCCTACGAGCAGTACTTC.

This rearrangement joins TRBV11-2 to TRBJ2-5; D is ambiguous. Trimming shortened V by 4 bases and J by 7 bases, and 10 bases separated the two germline ends. This CDR3 comprises 12 residues. Per germline, CDR1 SGHAT and CDR2 FQNNGV. CDR3: CASSSTSGTQYF. The CDR3 DNA sequence: TGTGCCAGCAGCTCAACATCTGGGACCCAGTACTTC.

The rearrangement links TRBV5-1 to TRBJ2-5, with 7 bases fitting TRBD1. J was trimmed by 5 bases and V by 0 bases; bases with no gene match: 4. Germline-derived CDR1 and CDR2 are SGHRS and YFSETQ. This CDR3 is built from 14 residues. CDR3 coding DNA: TGCGCCAGCAGCTTGGAAAGGGGGCCCGAGACCCAGTACTTC. Encoded protein: CASSLERGPETQYF.

The chain is built from TRBV4-1 and TRBJ1-4, with D unclear. The V gene lost 4 bases and the J gene lost 7 bases, with 19 bases spanning the gap. Germline loops: CDR1 MGHRA, CDR2 YSYEKL. The CDR3 has 16 amino acids. This chain's CDR3 is CASSLNPVTVGEKLFF. DNA of the CDR3: TGCGCCAGCAGCCTCAACCCGGTCACAGTGGGTGAAAAACTGTTTTTT.

The chain carries TRBV4-2 and TRBJ1-5, with D unresolved. The V and J ends lost 2 bases and 1 base respectively, with 12 bases between them. Germline lookup yields CDR1 LGHNA and CDR2 YNFKEQ. CDR3 length equals 16 residues. The CDR3 nucleotides read TGTGCCAGCAGCCAACCGGGGATGAGCAGCAATCAGCCCCAGCATTTT. Its protein is CASSQPGMSSNQPQHF.

V usage is TRBV5-4 and J usage is TRBJ2-3; TRBD2 aligns across 7 bases. The CDR3 loop spans 15 amino acids. V was pared by 6 bases and J by 4 bases, with 11 bases of the junction left unmatched. Germline V lookup: CDR1 SGHNT, CDR2 YYREEE (reference sequence). The CDR3 DNA reads TGTGCCAGCACCACAGAAGCGGGGTCGCCAGATACGCAGTATTTT. This sequence encodes CASTTEAGSPDTQYF.

The chain links TRBV5-1 to TRBJ2-1; D is uncertain. The CDR3 runs 17 residues. Germline CDR1 is SGHRS and CDR2 is YFSETQ. V was cut by 5 bases and J by 2 bases, with 20 bases left in between. DNA of the CDR3: TGCGCCAGCAGACTCCTCTCCCCGACCACACCCTACAATGAGCAGTTCTTC. It translates to CASRLLSPTTPYNEQFF.

V and J are TRBV18 and TRBJ1-2, with D unresolved. Trimming cost V 5 bases and J 1 base, with 14 bases left between them. CDR3 size: 15 residues. Germline V gene data show CDR1 as KGHSH and CDR2 as LQKENI. Written as DNA, the CDR3 is TGTGCCAGCTCAAGAGCTGGGAGTGGTAACTATGGCTACACCTTC. Protein sequence: CASSRAGSGNYGYTF.

J is TRBJ1-2 and V is TRBV7-3; the D gene is possibly TRBD1 (6 bases). This CDR3 is 16 amino acids long. V lost 0 bases and J lost 3, with 14 bases in between. The germline gives CDR1 SGHTA, CDR2 FQGTGA. The DNA for the CDR3 is TGTGCCAGCAGCTTAACCGGGACACCCGGGGACTATGGCTACACCTTC. As protein: CASSLTGTPGDYGYTF.

The chain has TRBV2 and TRBJ1-2; tentatively, D is TRBD1 (5 bases). Per germline, CDR1 SNHLY and CDR2 FYNNEI. The CDR3 has 12 residues. Trimming stripped 5 bases from V and 8 bases from J, with 12 bases between. The CDR3 loop reads CASSRDRGGYTF. The DNA of the CDR3 is TGTGCCAGCAGTCGGGACCGGGGGGGCTACACCTTC.

V gene TRBV28 combines with J gene TRBJ1-5; D perhaps matches TRBD1 (5 bases). CDR1 MDHEN and CDR2 SYDVKM come from the germline V gene. This CDR3 contains 14 residues. Trimming took off 4 bases at V and 3 bases at J, with 10 bases between the two ends. For the CDR3, the DNA is TGTGCCAGCAGTTCTACAGGAGCCAATCAGCCCCAGCATTTT. It encodes CASSSTGANQPQHF.

This chain joins TRBV5-1 and TRBJ1-2, with D maybe TRBD1 (5 bases). Per germline, CDR1 SGHRS and CDR2 YFSETQ. V lost 4 bases and J 6 bases, leaving 19 bases between the germline ends. This CDR3 is 15 amino acids long. The CDR3 nucleotides are TGCGCCAGCAGCCCCCGGACTGGGGGAGGCGATGGCTACACCTTC. This translates into CASSPRTGGGDGYTF.